The 32 T cell receptor beta chains reported below all come from one sample, sequenced in a study of tumor-infiltrating T cells and Merkel cell polyomavirus. Study background: The T cells studied were KLL-specific CD8+ cells against Merkel polyomavirus.

All patients' tumors stained robustly positive for Merkel cell polyomavirus Large T antigen by immunohistochemistry. The method was immunoSEQ multiplex PCR; TCRdb's version includes in-frame clones alone and lacks a portion of them. The sample has 24,000 or so clones; around 90% are singletons. Sequencing used lymph node tissue. The receptors were gathered from a man between 45 and 60 years old with Merkel cell carcinoma.

V and J are TRBV19 and TRBJ2-3; 7 bases line up with TRBD1. The V gene's germline CDR1 is LNHDA and CDR2 SQIVND (reference sequence). This CDR3 contains 15 residues. The junction had 12 bases not matched to a gene; V was cut back by 5 bases and J by 7 bases. The CDR3 DNA follows: TGTGCCAGTAGTTTCGAGGGACAGCGTTCAAATACGCAGTATTTT. It yields the protein CASSFEGQRSNTQYF.

CDR3: CASSYNTAATEAFF. CDR3 nucleotides: TGTGCCAGCAGCTATAACACAGCGGCCACTGAAGCTTTCTTT. This chain joins TRBV7-8 and TRBJ1-1; no clear D. The ends were cut back, 4 bases at V and 4 bases at J, with 13 bases in the middle. Germline CDR1 and CDR2: SGHVS and FQNEAQ. This CDR3 contains 14 residues.

The chain combines TRBV18 with TRBJ2-7, with TRBD1 as a possible D gene (5 bases). Germline lookup yields CDR1 KGHSH and CDR2 LQKENI. This CDR3 contains 14 residues. V lost 3 bases to trimming and J lost 9 bases, with 18 bases between them. The chain's CDR3 is CASSPSQTYQGQYF. In DNA form, the CDR3 reads TGTGCCAGCTCACCCTCGCAAACTTACCAGGGGCAGTACTTC.

The chain links TRBV7-8 to TRBJ1-2; D is possibly TRBD1 (6 bases). The CDR3 has 14 amino acids. CDR1 and CDR2 from the germline V gene are SGHVS and FQNEAQ. Deletions cut 4 bases from V and 8 bases from J, with 17 bases between. The CDR3 loop reads CASSSSRGQGGYTF. For the CDR3, the DNA is TGTGCCAGCAGCTCTTCCCGGGGCCAGGGGGGCTACACCTTC.

CDR3 region: CASSPGTSGRGEQFF. The CDR3 DNA follows: TGTGCCAGCAGTCCCGGGACTAGCGGGAGGGGTGAGCAGTTCTTC. This chain connects TRBV27 to TRBJ2-1, with 16 bases aligning to TRBD2. Germline CDR1 is MNHEY and CDR2 is SMNVEV (reference sequence). V lost 5 bases, J lost 9 bases, and 4 bases stayed unmatched. This CDR3 spans 15 amino acids.

The V gene is TRBV5-1, the J gene TRBJ1-1; D not resolved. The germline V gene has CDR1 SGHRS and CDR2 YFSETQ. There are 13 residues in the CDR3. The V and J ends lost 0 bases and 5 bases respectively, with 8 bases between them. For the CDR3, the DNA is TGCGCCAGCAGCTTGGTGGAGGAAACTGAAGCTTTCTTT. Protein: CASSLVEETEAFF.

The chain joins TRBV4-2 to TRBJ2-7, with a weak D call TRBD1 (6 bases). This CDR3 region has 15 residues. The germline V gene has CDR1 LGHNA and CDR2 YNFKEQ. The germline V and J ends were trimmed by 0 bases and 5 bases, with 14 bases remaining between them. DNA of the CDR3: TGTGCCAGCAGCCAAGAGAAGGGGGAGTGGGACGAGCAGTACTTC. Its protein is CASSQEKGEWDEQYF.

The chain is built from TRBV6-1 and TRBJ2-3, with 8 nucleotides matching TRBD1. Germline CDR1 reads MNHNS; CDR2 reads SASEGT. V trimming: 6 bases; J trimming: 2 bases; junction bases outside the gene matches: 7. The CDR3 is 15 amino acids. Here the CDR3 reads CASRMTGAVTDTQYF. The CDR3, as DNA: TGTGCCAGCAGAATGACAGGGGCCGTCACAGATACGCAGTATTTT.

This chain uses TRBV7-3 with TRBJ2-1; 9 bases agree with TRBD2. From germline, CDR1 is SGHTA and CDR2 FQGTGA. Trimming took 3 bases from V and 0 from J; bases not matched to a gene: 0. This CDR3 has 15 residues. In nucleotides, the CDR3 is TGTGCCAGCAGCTTTAGCGGGAGCTCCTACAATGAGCAGTTCTTC. Translation: CASSFSGSSYNEQFF.

The chain uses TRBV18 and TRBJ2-2; TRBD2 agrees at 15 bases. Germline V CDR1 and CDR2: KGHSH, LQKENI. The CDR3 loop spans 18 amino acids. Losses at the gene ends were 3 bases for V and 0 bases for J; bases not matched to a gene: 2. CDR3 residues: CASSPRTSGGANTGELFF. The CDR3 DNA follows: TGTGCCAGCTCACCCCGGACTAGCGGGGGGGCGAACACCGGGGAGCTGTTTTTT.

In nucleotides, the CDR3 is TGTGCCAGCAGCAGGGACTTTAGCTCCTACGAGCAGTACTTC. It translates to CASSRDFSSYEQYF. The rearrangement uses TRBV6-6 and TRBJ2-7; perhaps TRBD2 as D (6 bases). The germline gives CDR1 MNHNY, CDR2 SVGAGI (reference sequence). The germline V and J ends were trimmed by 6 bases and 0 bases, with 12 bases remaining between them. The CDR3 runs 14 residues.

The chain employs TRBV5-6 and TRBJ2-7; 7 bases align to TRBD1. Trimming cost V 2 bases and J 2 bases; bases outside gene matches: 4. This CDR3 has 14 amino acids. CDR1 is SGHDT, CDR2 YYEEEE, per germline. In DNA, the CDR3 is TGTGCCAGCAGCTTCCGGCAGGGGGCCTACGAGCAGTACTTC. It codes for CASSFRQGAYEQYF. Looking up the rest from reference TRBV5-6 and TRBJ2-7 gives the full variable domain: DAGVTQSPTHLIKTRGQQVTLRCSPKSGHDTVSWYQQALGQGPQFIFQYYEEEERQRGNFPDRFSGHQFPNYSSELNVNALLLGDSALYLCASSFRQGAYEQYFGPGTRLTVT.

The gene calls are TRBV27 and TRBJ2-1; 12 positions match TRBD1. V dropped 2 bases and J dropped 6; count of bases not matched to a gene: 8. This CDR3 has 17 amino acids. The germline V gene encodes CDR1 MNHEY and CDR2 SMNVEV (reference sequence). CDR3 nucleotides: TGTGCCAGCAGTTTAAGGAGCGCGGGACAGGGGGCCAATGAGCAGTTCTTC. Translated: CASSLRSAGQGANEQFF.

V and J are TRBV7-9 and TRBJ1-2, with D uncertain. Per germline, CDR1 SEHNR and CDR2 FQNEAQ (reference sequence). V was trimmed by 3 bases and J by 2 bases, leaving 10 bases between them. CDR3 length: 14 residues. In DNA form, the CDR3 reads TGTGCCAGCAGCTTGGTCACAGAAAACTATGGCTACACCTTC. It translates to CASSLVTENYGYTF.

The chain couples TRBV28 to TRBJ1-2; D gene uncertain. The CDR3 has 15 residues. Per germline, CDR1 MDHEN and CDR2 SYDVKM. V was cut by 2 bases and J by 3 bases, with 13 bases left in between. The CDR3 region has the DNA TGTGCCAGCAGTTTAAGCACCGCCCTAGACTATGGCTACACCTTC. Its protein product is CASSLSTALDYGYTF.

This rearrangement joins TRBV5-1 to TRBJ1-2; D is undetermined. Germline V CDR1 and CDR2: SGHRS, YFSETQ. CDR3 size: 14 residues. V was trimmed by 3 bases and J by 8 bases, leaving 17 bases between them. The CDR3 DNA is TGCGCCAGCAGCTATACAAGGGAGGGAGAGGGCTACACCTTC. Residues: CASSYTREGEGYTF. Using reference TRBV5-1 and TRBJ1-2 for the parts outside the CDR3, the full variable domain is KAGVTQTPRYLIKTRGQQVTLSCSPISGHRSVSWYQQTPGQGLQFLFEYFSETQRNKGNFPGRFSGRQFSNSRSEMNVSTLELGDSALYLCASSYTREGEGYTFGSGTRLTVV.

The rearrangement joins TRBV19 to TRBJ1-2; 7 nucleotides line up with TRBD1. CDR3 length equals 15 residues. Trimming cost V 1 base and J 0 bases; bases outside gene matches: 2. The germline V gene encodes CDR1 LNHDA and CDR2 SQIVND (reference sequence). CDR3 DNA: TGTGCCAGTAGTATAGGGACAGGAGCTAACTATGGCTACACCTTC. Protein: CASSIGTGANYGYTF.

The rearrangement joins TRBV7-2 to TRBJ2-1, with a weak D call TRBD2 (7 bases). Trimming pared 4 bases from V and 0 bases from J, leaving 19 bases between. The CDR3 extends over 18 amino acids. CDR1 SGHTA and CDR2 FQGNSA come from the germline V gene. In DNA form, the CDR3 reads TGTGCCAGCAGCTATGCTGGGCGGGGGCCCAGCTCCTACAATGAGCAGTTCTTC. Encoded protein: CASSYAGRGPSSYNEQFF.

This clone was seen a few times. The rearrangement links TRBV7-9 to TRBJ2-7, with D perhaps TRBD2 (6 bases). The CDR3 spans 16 residues. The ends were cut back, 0 bases at V and 3 bases at J, with 15 bases in the middle. Germline V gene sequence: CDR1 SEHNR, CDR2 FQNEAQ (reference sequence). The CDR3 region is CASSLALGTYSYEQYF. CDR3 DNA: TGTGCCAGCAGCTTAGCGCTCGGGACTTATAGCTACGAGCAGTACTTC.

This chain links TRBV11-2 with TRBJ2-7; D is unclear. Germline V gene lookup returns CDR1 SGHAT and CDR2 FQNNGV. V was clipped by 2 bases and J by 2 bases, with 7 bases between them. The CDR3 is 13 amino acids. CDR3 residues: CASSLRATYEQYF. The CDR3 nucleotides are TGTGCCAGCAGCTTAAGAGCTACCTACGAGCAGTACTTC.

The chain has TRBV5-1 and TRBJ1-1; 8 bases match TRBD1. The CDR3 is 14 amino acids. V gave up 6 bases and J gave up 3 bases; unmatched junction bases: 7. Germline V gene data show CDR1 as SGHRS and CDR2 as YFSETQ. DNA of the CDR3: TGCGCCAGCACCATGGGCAGGGGGCACACTGAAGCTTTCTTT. Encoded protein: CASTMGRGHTEAFF.

The V call is TRBV7-6, the J call TRBJ2-1; TRBD2 aligns across 8 bases. The CDR3 is 15 residues long. V shed 5 bases, J shed 9 bases, and the junction held 12 bases outside the gene matches. Germline lookup yields CDR1 SGHVS and CDR2 FNYEAQ. CDR3 in amino acids: CASSRGGGRASEQFF. The CDR3 DNA follows: TGTGCCAGCAGCCGGGGGGGAGGGAGGGCAAGTGAGCAGTTCTTC.

The V gene is TRBV19, the J gene TRBJ1-4; D is unresolved. Germline loops: CDR1 LNHDA, CDR2 SQIVND (reference sequence). V was trimmed by 0 bases and J by 8 bases, leaving 16 bases between them. This CDR3 comprises 16 residues. CDR3 sequence (DNA): TGTGCCAGTAGTATAGATCAGTGGAGGGTAGCCGAAAAACTGTTTTTT. Amino acid sequence: CASSIDQWRVAEKLFF.

This chain connects TRBV4-2 to TRBJ2-1; TRBD1 matches at 7 bases. The germline V gene has CDR1 LGHNA and CDR2 YNFKEQ. The CDR3 loop spans 15 amino acids. V was clipped by 3 bases and J by 9 bases; unmatched bases: 11. The CDR3 DNA follows: TGTGCCAGCAGCCAGACAGGGTCTGGGAAGGGTGAGCAGTTCTTC. This translates into CASSQTGSGKGEQFF.

The rearrangement links TRBV9 to TRBJ1-1; no clear D gene. The CDR3 runs to 15 residues. The V end lost 5 bases, the J end lost 0 bases, and 14 bases lay between the germline ends. The V gene's germline CDR1 is SGDLS and CDR2 YYNGEE. The CDR3 loop reads CASSRGDYMNTEAFF. The DNA for the CDR3 is TGTGCCAGCAGTAGAGGAGACTACATGAACACTGAAGCTTTCTTT.

The rearrangement joins TRBV11-1 to TRBJ2-5, with 9 bases identical to TRBD2. V lost 5 bases and J lost 7; bases outside the gene matches: 5. The CDR3 runs 13 residues. Germline CDR1 and CDR2: SGHAT and FQDESV (reference sequence). As DNA, the CDR3 is TGTGCCAGCAGCCGAGGCGGGGGGGGGACCCAGTACTTC. This gives the protein CASSRGGGGTQYF.

The count of this clone is one. The chain couples TRBV19 to TRBJ1-1; TRBD1 is a possible D gene (6 bases). The V gene's germline CDR1 is LNHDA and CDR2 SQIVND (reference sequence). The CDR3 extends over 12 amino acids. Between the trimmed V and J ends, which lost 10 bases and 6 bases, there was a span of 15 bases. CDR3 region: CATHKGGPEAFF. The DNA for the CDR3 is TGTGCCACTCACAAAGGGGGACCTGAAGCTTTCTTT.

This chain joins TRBV28 and TRBJ2-3; the D gene is possibly TRBD1 (6 bases). From germline, CDR1 is MDHEN and CDR2 SYDVKM. This CDR3 is built from 15 residues. V shed 5 bases and J shed 8 bases, with 20 bases lying between them. In DNA form, the CDR3 reads TGTGCCAGCAGTACACCGGTGACAGGCCTTGGTACGCAGTATTTT. Its protein is CASSTPVTGLGTQYF. Supplemented by reference TRBV28 and TRBJ2-3, the full variable domain reads DVKVTQSSRYLVKRTGEKVFLECVQDMDHENMFWYRQDPGLGLRLIYFSYDVKMKEKGDIPEGYSVSREKKERFSLILESASTNQTSMYLCASSTPVTGLGTQYFGPGTRLTVL.

The chain is built from TRBV30 and TRBJ2-7; TRBD2 aligns across 7 bases. CDR1 and CDR2 from the germline V gene are GTSNPN and SVGIG (reference sequence). The CDR3 has 12 residues. The V segment lost 1 base and the J segment 8 bases; nucleotides outside the gene matches: 5. CDR3 nucleotides: TGTGCCTGGAGTGGGGGGGGTGAAAAGCAGTACTTC. It yields the protein CAWSGGGEKQYF.

V and J are TRBV5-1 and TRBJ2-7; the match to TRBD1 covers 10 bases. V trimming: 1 base; J trimming: 3 bases; junction bases outside the gene matches: 13. The CDR3 spans 18 residues. Looked up from germline, CDR1 is SGHRS and CDR2 is YFSETQ. This CDR3 reads CASSLSGTGASRNYEQYF. CDR3 bases: TGCGCCAGCAGCTTGTCGGGGACAGGGGCGTCCCGTAACTACGAGCAGTACTTC.

V is TRBV18 and J is TRBJ1-1; D might be TRBD1 (6 bases). The CDR3 spans 14 residues. Trimming took off 3 bases at V and 5 bases at J, with 13 bases between the two ends. From germline, CDR1 is KGHSH and CDR2 LQKENI. In nucleotides, the CDR3 is TGTGCCAGCTCACCGGGGGCCATAGGGACTGAAGCTTTCTTT. Amino acids: CASSPGAIGTEAFF.

The rearrangement joins TRBV29-1 to TRBJ2-5, with a weak D call TRBD2 (5 bases). The V end lost 4 bases, the J end lost 5 bases, and 14 bases lay between the germline ends. This CDR3 is built from 13 residues. CDR1 SQVTM and CDR2 ANQGSEA come from the germline V gene. The DNA of the CDR3 is TGCAGCGTTGTTCCGGGATTCGAGGAGACCCAGTACTTC. It specifies CSVVPGFEETQYF.